The TCR beta chain described here comes from a study of Graves' ophthalmopathy and Graves' hyperthyroidism. This CDR3 region has 14 residues. The germline CDR1 and CDR2 sequences are PRHDT and FYEKMQ (reference sequence). V lost 5 bases and J lost 2, with 13 bases in between. This clonotype was recorded at least ten times. This may be a read error, as it is one base from a much larger clone. CDR3 regions of TCR beta were amplified from RNA transcripts. HTBI primers were employed in first-round RT-PCR, then a second-round multiplex PCR followed. A single record per CDR3 protein comes from TCRdb applying MiXCR to the multiplex PCR reads. The sample holds about 58,000 distinct CDR3 sequences, roughly half seen once. The study enrolled ophthalmopathy donors with moderate-to-severe activity, CAS ≥3, NOSPECS ≥4 and duration under 3 months.

The genes are TRBV13 and TRBJ2-7; the D is unclear. This receptor was obtained from an adult woman with Graves' ophthalmopathy. What was sequenced was peripheral blood. The DNA for the CDR3 is TGTGCCAGCAGCCCCTTCACCGGCGCCTACGAGCAGTACTTC. This sequence encodes CASSPFTGAYEQYF.